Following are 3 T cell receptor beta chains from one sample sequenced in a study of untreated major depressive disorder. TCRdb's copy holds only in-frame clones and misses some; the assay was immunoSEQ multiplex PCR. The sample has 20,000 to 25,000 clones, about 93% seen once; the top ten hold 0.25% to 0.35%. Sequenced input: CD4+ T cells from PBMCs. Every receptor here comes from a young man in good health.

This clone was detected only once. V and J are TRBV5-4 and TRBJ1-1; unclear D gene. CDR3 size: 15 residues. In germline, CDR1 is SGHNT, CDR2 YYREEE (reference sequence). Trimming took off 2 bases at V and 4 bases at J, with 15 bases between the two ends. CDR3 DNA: TGTGCCAGCAGCTTAACCCTCATCCCTAGCACTGAAGCTTTCTTT. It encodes CASSLTLIPSTEAFF.

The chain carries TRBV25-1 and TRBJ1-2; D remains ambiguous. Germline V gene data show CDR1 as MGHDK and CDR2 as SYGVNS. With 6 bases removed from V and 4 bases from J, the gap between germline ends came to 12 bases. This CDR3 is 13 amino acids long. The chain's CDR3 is CASRESESYGYTF. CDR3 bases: TGTGCCAGCAGAGAGTCAGAGTCCTATGGCTACACCTTC.

The CDR3: CASSTQQGAEEKLFF. The CDR3 DNA follows: TGTGCCAGCAGCACCCAACAGGGGGCAGAGGAAAAACTGTTTTTT. This chain links TRBV5-4 with TRBJ1-4; 9 nucleotides agree with TRBD1. This CDR3 is 15 amino acids long. The V and J ends lost 4 bases and 8 bases, in that order; junction bases with no gene match: 9. The V gene's germline CDR1 is SGHNT and CDR2 YYREEE (reference sequence).